This T cell receptor (beta chain) was sequenced for a study of shared clonotypes between healthy human individuals (dated by TCRdb to the early 2020s). Regarding the complete study: A couple of women and three men aged 18 to 49 years were included in the cohort. To estimate repertoire size and how much clonotype sharing occurs between individuals, the study deeply sequenced the blood TCR repertoires of roughly 5 healthy adults. To increase sequencing depth and limit assay-specific biases, TCR repertoire library preparation and sequencing were carried out by different laboratories using diverse techniques. Between about 0.85 and 10 billion PBMCs per donor were obtained by leukapheresis. The study at large found these results: Only blood was sampled, and tissue TCR repertoires likely differ from those in blood. Pairwise subsampling led to the expectation that sequencing depth would affect the degree of clonotype sharing among donors. The genetic and exposure-history diversity represented was limited by the small number of donors.

Using the deep immunoSEQ assay, multiplex PCR amplified TCR CDR3 regions from genomic DNA. Extracted genomic DNA from each cell subset was spread evenly across all wells of several immunoSEQ 96-well plates, with each plate serving as a replicate. For unsorted PBMC, 300 ng genomic DNA, equal to approximately 30,000 T cell genomes, was loaded into each replicate PCR. Unsorted PBMC genomic DNA was sequenced across ten immunoSEQ deep assay plates. Purified libraries were quantified with a Qubit 3.0 fluorometer, sized on a Bioanalyzer 2100, and re-quantified with the KAPA Library Quantification kit. Every immunoSEQ 96-well plate was sequenced on a dedicated single-read 150-cycle Illumina NextSeq 550 flow cell. Turning to the authors' computational methods: The immunoSEQ output contained only junctional sequences without quality scores, so filtering could not match that applied to full-length reads. To assign V/J genes and CDR3, sequences were annotated against IMGT germline references using PyIR, a Python wrapper for IgBLAST v1.9. Reads with weak V/J assignments (E-value above 1e-6), missing CDR3, stop codons, out-of-frame junctions, or ambiguous translated residues were removed. V3J clonotypes were defined as sequences sharing the same inferred V gene, J gene, and CDR3 amino acid sequence. Percentage overlap between repertoires was calculated by dividing the number of shared unique clonotypes by the size of the smaller repertoire. Three approaches were used to assess repertoire richness: RTK rarefaction, the Chao1 estimator, and Recon v2.1 estimates of unobserved clonotypes. Sourced from immuneACCESS, this table was stored by TCRdb with only in-frame sequences that have V and J called. A share of the clones is absent; for the studies checked, an unresolved V gene accounts for under half, and the remainder has no known explanation. Clone size and the V and J calls come from that table; the DNA yielded D and trimming. For this sample the table gives 490,000 or so clones, of which 70% to 80% were detected only once. In total, the top ten clones hold around 12% of the sample.

The donors were healthy, HIV-negative adults with no recently reported acute infections or vaccinations. Every donor was a Caucasian adult living in Nashville, Tennessee, USA. In the unsorted samples, approximately 85 million PBMCs were counted, and genomic DNA was extracted using the QIAamp DNA Blood Mini kit. After blood collection by leukapheresis, PBMCs were isolated using Ficoll-Histopaque density gradient centrifugation and then cryopreserved in the vapor phase of liquid nitrogen. A remark on this clone: It has no known antigen specificity. Per-base qualities were not stored, and no clone one base away is much larger.

The CDR3 contains 16 residues, cysteine and phenylalanine counted. The retained sequence is limited to the CDR3, 48 bases, with the frame set at the first base. Deletion took 5 bases off V and 0 bases off J, with a span of 14 bases between the germline ends. In the germline V gene, CDR1 corresponds to MGHDK and CDR2 to SYGVNS. The rearrangement joined TRBV25-1 to TRBJ2-1; the D gene is perhaps TRBD2, on 5 matching bases. This sequence was found in a woman between 40 and 55 years old in good health. Some clones in this sample may be carry-over from other donors' samples. The sequencing sample was made of PBMCs. The DNA sequence follows: TGTGCCAGCAGTCCTTTATCTAGCTACTCCTACAATGAGCAGTTCTTC. This gives the protein CASSPLSSYSYNEQFF.